This TCR beta chain came from a study of beta chain features in type 1 diabetes. Per germline, CDR1 SGHAT and CDR2 FQDESV (reference sequence). The CDR3 totals 15 residues. The V gene lost 4 bases and the J gene lost 2 bases, with 13 bases spanning the gap. cDNA synthesis used the whole RNA isolate, giving expressed TCRB sequences. The assay was immunoSEQ multiplex PCR, and TCRdb's table has in-frame clones only and misses some. The sample includes around 500,000 clones, over 10% seen only once; the top ten take 0.045% to 0.05%. This clone was counted between two and nine times. Sorted CD4+ subsets: naive, central memory, regulatory, stem cell-like memory (CD45RO/CCR7/CD25/CD127/CD95/CD27 panel).

Sequenced: naive CD4+ T cells from blood. The source of this sequence is a woman aged 18-29 years in good health. V gene TRBV11-1 combines with J gene TRBJ2-3; D is uncertain. The CDR3 is CASSYVGLATDTQYF. CDR3 bases: TGTGCCAGCAGCTACGTCGGGCTCGCCACAGATACGCAGTATTTT.